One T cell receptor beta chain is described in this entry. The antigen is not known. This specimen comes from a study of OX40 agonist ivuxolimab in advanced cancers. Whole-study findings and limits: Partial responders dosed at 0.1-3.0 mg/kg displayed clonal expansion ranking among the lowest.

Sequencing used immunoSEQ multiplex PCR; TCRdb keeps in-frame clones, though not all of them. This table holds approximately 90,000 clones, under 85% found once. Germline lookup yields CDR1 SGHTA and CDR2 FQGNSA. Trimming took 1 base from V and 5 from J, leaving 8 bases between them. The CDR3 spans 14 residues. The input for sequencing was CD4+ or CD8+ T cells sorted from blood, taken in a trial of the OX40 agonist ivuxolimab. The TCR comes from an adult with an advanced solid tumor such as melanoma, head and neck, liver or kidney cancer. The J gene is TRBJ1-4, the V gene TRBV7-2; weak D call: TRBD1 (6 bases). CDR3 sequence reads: CASSLGQENEKLFF. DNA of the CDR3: TGTGCCAGCAGCTTAGGACAGGAGAATGAAAAACTGTTTTTT.